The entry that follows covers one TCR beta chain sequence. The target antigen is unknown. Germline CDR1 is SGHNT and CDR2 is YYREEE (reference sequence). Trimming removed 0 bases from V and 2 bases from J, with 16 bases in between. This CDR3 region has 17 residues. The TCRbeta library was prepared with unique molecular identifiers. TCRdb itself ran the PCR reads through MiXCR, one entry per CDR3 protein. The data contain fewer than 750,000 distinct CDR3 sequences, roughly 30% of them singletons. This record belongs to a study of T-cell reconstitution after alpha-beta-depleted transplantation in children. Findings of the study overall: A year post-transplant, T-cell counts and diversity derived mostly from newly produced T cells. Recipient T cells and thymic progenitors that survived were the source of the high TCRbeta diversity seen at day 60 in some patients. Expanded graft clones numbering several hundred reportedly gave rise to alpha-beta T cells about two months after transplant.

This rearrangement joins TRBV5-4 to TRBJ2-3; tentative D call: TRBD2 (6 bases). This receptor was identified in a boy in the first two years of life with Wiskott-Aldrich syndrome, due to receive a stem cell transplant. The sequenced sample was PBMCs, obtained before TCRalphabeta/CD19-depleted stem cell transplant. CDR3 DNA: TGTGCCAGCAGCTTGGGGGCTAGCGCTATGTACACAGATACGCAGTATTTT. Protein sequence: CASSLGASAMYTDTQYF.